A selection of T cell receptor beta chains follows, all from one sample in a study of sequential checkpoint blockade in melanoma. The protocol was immunoSEQ multiplex PCR, while the TCRdb copy is restricted to in-frame clones and leaves out a portion. The repertoire has over 10,000 clones, under 25% of them found once; the top ten carry approximately 6.5%. This sample comprised tumor tissue (inferred from file names), obtained from a patient given nivolumab and ipilimumab in sequence. These receptors all come from a human donor with melanoma. The CDR3 runs from the conserved cysteine through the conserved F or W. The D gene is left open where the match is weak. Expanded clones are given a class, and other clones once, few, many or no size at all.

TRBJ1-1 NA few TRBV6-8 TGTGCCAGCAGTTACTCTGCAGGGGTGAACACTGAAGCTTTCTTT CASSYSAGVNTEAFF
TRBJ2-5 TRBD2 few TRBV6-8 TGTGCCAGCAGTTCTCGAAAATTAGCGGGAAGTGGGGAGACCCAGTACTTC CASSSRKLAGSGETQYF
TRBJ1-1 NA few TRBV7-2 TGTGCCAGCAGATCCAGACAGAACACTGAAGCTTTCTTT CASRSRQNTEAFF
TRBJ2-1 NA NA TRBV9 TGTGCCCCCCTTGACGGGGGCCTAAGCTCCTACAATGAGCAGTTCTTC CAPLDGGLSSYNEQFF
TRBJ2-3 TRBD2 NA TRBV6-8 TGTGCCAGCAGCCCGACAAGCGGGAGTGGAGATACGCAGTATTTT CASSPTSGSGDTQYF
TRBJ2-2 NA NA TRBV19 TGTGCCAGTAGTATGGGCCCTGGGGGGATATTAACCGGGGAGCTGTTTTTT CASSMGPGGILTGELFF
TRBJ1-2 TRBD1 NA TRBV11-3 TGTGCCAGCAGCTTAATAAGGGACAGGGATGGCTACACCTTC CASSLIRDRDGYTF
TRBJ2-7 NA few TRBV6-8 TGTGCCAGCAGCCAAATGGGCGGGGACGAGCAGTACTTC CASSQMGGDEQYF
TRBJ2-1 TRBD2 few TRBV6-8 TGTGCCAGCAGCCTCCTACTAGCGGGAGGGCTCAATGAGCAGTTCTTC CASSLLLAGGLNEQFF
TRBJ2-1 TRBD2 NA TRBV10-2 TGCGCCAGCAGTAGAGCGACTAGCGGGTGTGAGCAGTTCTTC CASSRATSGCEQFF
TRBJ2-2 NA few TRBV18 TGTGCCAGCTCACCTCCGGAGTACACCGGGGAGCTGTTTTTT CASSPPEYTGELFF
TRBJ2-2 TRBD1 many TRBV6-8 TGTGCCAGCAGTGGACAGGGGAGCACCGGGGAGCTGTTTTTT CASSGQGSTGELFF
TRBJ2-7 TRBD1 NA TRBV19 TGTGCCAGTAGTATAGGGGCCAGGGGGTACTACGAGCAGTACTTC CASSIGARGYYEQYF
TRBJ1-1 NA NA TRBV5-1 TGCGCCAGCAGCGTGGACAGCCTCGGGAACACTGAAGCTTTCTTT CASSVDSLGNTEAFF
TRBJ2-3 NA NA TRBV10-1 TGCGCCAGCAGTGAGTCAAGGGGTAGCACAGATACGCAGTATTTT CASSESRGSTDTQYF
TRBJ2-1 NA few TRBV11-3 TGTGCCAGCAGCACCACAGCGGCACTGAGCTACAATGAGCAGTTCTTC CASSTTAALSYNEQFF
TRBJ1-4 NA medium-sized TRBV6-7 TGTGCCAGCAGTTACGATGAAAAACTGTTTTTT CASSYDEKLFF
TRBJ1-1 NA few TRBV6-8 TGTGCCAGCAGTTACGGACGGGGGAACACTGAAGCTTTCTTT CASSYGRGNTEAFF
TRBJ2-7 NA NA TRBV5-1 TGCGCCAGCAGCGTCCGGACATCTACCTACGAGCAGTACTTC CASSVRTSTYEQYF
TRBJ2-7 TRBD2 NA TRBV5-1 TGCGCCAGCAGCCCCTCTAGCGGGAGTTCCTACGAGCAGTACTTC CASSPSSGSSYEQYF
TRBJ2-2 TRBD1 NA TRBV19 TGTGCCAGTACCCTACCTACAGGGGACCCCACCGGGGAGCTGTTTTTT CASTLPTGDPTGELFF
TRBJ1-2 TRBD1 NA TRBV5-1 TGCGCCAGCAGCTTAACGGCAGGGGGCTATGGCTACACCTTC CASSLTAGGYGYTF
TRBJ1-1 NA NA TRBV7-2 TGTGCCAGCAGCCAAACAGGGTTCACTGAAGCTTTCTTT CASSQTGFTEAFF
TRBJ1-2 TRBD1 NA TRBV5-1 TGCGCCAGCAGCCCTAATGGACAGGGGTATGGCTACACCTTC CASSPNGQGYGYTF
TRBJ2-2 NA NA TRBV28 TGTGCCAGCAGTTTCGCACTATTAACCGGGGAGCTGTTTTTT CASSFALLTGELFF
TRBJ2-7 TRBD2 NA TRBV14 TGTGCCAGCAGACCAACGACTAGCGGGAGGGTTGTCGAGCAGTACTTC CASRPTTSGRVVEQYF
TRBJ1-3 NA NA TRBV9 TGTGCCAGCAGCGTAGAGTGGAGGGGTCTTACTGGAAACACCATATATTTT CASSVEWRGLTGNTIYF
TRBJ1-1 TRBD1 NA TRBV29-1 TGCAGCGTTGAAGGACAGGGGGGGGTGAACACTGAAGCTTTCTTT CSVEGQGGVNTEAFF
TRBJ2-1 NA few TRBV10-2 TGCGCCAGCAGTGAGGCTGACGTTCCCTACAATGAGCAGTTCTTC CASSEADVPYNEQFF
TRBJ2-5 TRBD2 few TRBV9 TGTGCCAGCAGCGGGTCCCCCCGCGGGGGGCCGTCGGAGACCCAGTACTTC CASSGSPRGGPSETQYF
TRBJ1-1 NA few TRBV18 TGTGCCAGCTCACCACCCGATGGAACTGAAGCTTTCTTT CASSPPDGTEAFF
TRBJ2-1 NA few TRBV6-8 TGTGCCATCAGCAACCGGGGGTCCTCCTACAATGAGCAGTTCTTC CAISNRGSSYNEQFF
TRBJ1-3 NA NA TRBV29-1 TGCAGCGTTGCGGGTTTTGGGGAAACCAGCTCTGGAAACACCATATATTTT CSVAGFGETSSGNTIYF
TRBJ2-5 NA NA TRBV14 TGTGCCAGCAGCCAAGGGGGAGAGACCCAGTACTTC CASSQGGETQYF
TRBJ1-2 NA NA TRBV12-5 TGTGCCAGCGGGGGTGGGCAGGGCTATGGCTACACCTTC CASGGGQGYGYTF
TRBJ1-1 TRBD1 NA TRBV5-1 TGCGCCAGCAGCTTTTCCGGGACAGGGTCCGGCTTGAACACTGAAGCTTTCTTT CASSFSGTGSGLNTEAFF
TRBJ1-3 NA few TRBV11-3 TGTGCCAGCAGCCCAGGGGAGAGGCCTGGAAACACCATATATTTT CASSPGERPGNTIYF
TRBJ1-3 NA many TRBV9 TGTGCCAGCAGCGTTGAGAGCTCTGGAAACACCATATATTTT CASSVESSGNTIYF